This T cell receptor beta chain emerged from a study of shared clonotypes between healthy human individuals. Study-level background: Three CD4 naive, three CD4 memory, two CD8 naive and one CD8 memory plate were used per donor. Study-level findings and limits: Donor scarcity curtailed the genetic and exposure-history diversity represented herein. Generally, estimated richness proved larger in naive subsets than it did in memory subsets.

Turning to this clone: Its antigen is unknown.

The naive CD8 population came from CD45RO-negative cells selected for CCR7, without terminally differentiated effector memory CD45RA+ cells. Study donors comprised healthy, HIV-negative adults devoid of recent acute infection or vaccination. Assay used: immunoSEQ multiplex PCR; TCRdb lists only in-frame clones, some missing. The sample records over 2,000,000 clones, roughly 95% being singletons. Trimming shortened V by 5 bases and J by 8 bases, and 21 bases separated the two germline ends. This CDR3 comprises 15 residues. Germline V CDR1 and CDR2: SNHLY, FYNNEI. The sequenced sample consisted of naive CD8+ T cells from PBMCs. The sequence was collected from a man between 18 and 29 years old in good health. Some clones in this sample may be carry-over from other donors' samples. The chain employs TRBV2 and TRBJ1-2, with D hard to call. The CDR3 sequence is CASSLHSGAPSGYTF. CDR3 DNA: TGTGCCAGCAGTCTCCACAGTGGTGCCCCTTCCGGCTACACCTTC.